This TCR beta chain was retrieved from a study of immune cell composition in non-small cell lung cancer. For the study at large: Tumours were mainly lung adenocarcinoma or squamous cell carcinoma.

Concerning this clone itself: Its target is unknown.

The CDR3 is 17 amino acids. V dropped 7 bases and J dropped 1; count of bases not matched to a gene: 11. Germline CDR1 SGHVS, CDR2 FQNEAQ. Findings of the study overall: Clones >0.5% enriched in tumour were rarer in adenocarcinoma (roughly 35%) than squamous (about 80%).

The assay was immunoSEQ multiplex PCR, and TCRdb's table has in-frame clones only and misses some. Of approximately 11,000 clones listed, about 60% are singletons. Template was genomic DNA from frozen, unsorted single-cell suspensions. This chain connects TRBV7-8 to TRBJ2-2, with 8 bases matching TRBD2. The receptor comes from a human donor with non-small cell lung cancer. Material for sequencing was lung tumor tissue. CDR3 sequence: CASTLKKTSGNTGELFF. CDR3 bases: TGTGCCAGCACCCTAAAAAAAACTAGCGGGAACACCGGGGAGCTGTTTTTT.